This TCR beta chain was obtained from a study of blood T cell repertoires in COVID-19. Study information: The cDNA or gDNA used as material had been derived from T cells, B-cell-depleted T cells, or PBMCs.

Only in-frame clones appear in the TCRdb table, and some are missing; sequencing was by immunoSEQ multiplex PCR. This sample has about 480,000 clones, with approximately 90% found just once. Per the germline V gene, CDR1 is MGHRA and CDR2 is YSYEKL. V was pared by 9 bases and J by 4 bases, with 6 bases of the junction left unmatched. This CDR3 spans 12 amino acids. This sequence joins TRBV4-1 and TRBJ2-7; 7 bases are shared with TRBD1. Sequencing was done on a sample of peripheral blood. This receptor was obtained from a woman in her fifties or sixties with COVID-19, enrolled during active disease. The CDR3 bases are TGCGCCAGTTCTTCGACAGGGTACGAGCAGTACTTC. This encodes CASSSTGYEQYF.